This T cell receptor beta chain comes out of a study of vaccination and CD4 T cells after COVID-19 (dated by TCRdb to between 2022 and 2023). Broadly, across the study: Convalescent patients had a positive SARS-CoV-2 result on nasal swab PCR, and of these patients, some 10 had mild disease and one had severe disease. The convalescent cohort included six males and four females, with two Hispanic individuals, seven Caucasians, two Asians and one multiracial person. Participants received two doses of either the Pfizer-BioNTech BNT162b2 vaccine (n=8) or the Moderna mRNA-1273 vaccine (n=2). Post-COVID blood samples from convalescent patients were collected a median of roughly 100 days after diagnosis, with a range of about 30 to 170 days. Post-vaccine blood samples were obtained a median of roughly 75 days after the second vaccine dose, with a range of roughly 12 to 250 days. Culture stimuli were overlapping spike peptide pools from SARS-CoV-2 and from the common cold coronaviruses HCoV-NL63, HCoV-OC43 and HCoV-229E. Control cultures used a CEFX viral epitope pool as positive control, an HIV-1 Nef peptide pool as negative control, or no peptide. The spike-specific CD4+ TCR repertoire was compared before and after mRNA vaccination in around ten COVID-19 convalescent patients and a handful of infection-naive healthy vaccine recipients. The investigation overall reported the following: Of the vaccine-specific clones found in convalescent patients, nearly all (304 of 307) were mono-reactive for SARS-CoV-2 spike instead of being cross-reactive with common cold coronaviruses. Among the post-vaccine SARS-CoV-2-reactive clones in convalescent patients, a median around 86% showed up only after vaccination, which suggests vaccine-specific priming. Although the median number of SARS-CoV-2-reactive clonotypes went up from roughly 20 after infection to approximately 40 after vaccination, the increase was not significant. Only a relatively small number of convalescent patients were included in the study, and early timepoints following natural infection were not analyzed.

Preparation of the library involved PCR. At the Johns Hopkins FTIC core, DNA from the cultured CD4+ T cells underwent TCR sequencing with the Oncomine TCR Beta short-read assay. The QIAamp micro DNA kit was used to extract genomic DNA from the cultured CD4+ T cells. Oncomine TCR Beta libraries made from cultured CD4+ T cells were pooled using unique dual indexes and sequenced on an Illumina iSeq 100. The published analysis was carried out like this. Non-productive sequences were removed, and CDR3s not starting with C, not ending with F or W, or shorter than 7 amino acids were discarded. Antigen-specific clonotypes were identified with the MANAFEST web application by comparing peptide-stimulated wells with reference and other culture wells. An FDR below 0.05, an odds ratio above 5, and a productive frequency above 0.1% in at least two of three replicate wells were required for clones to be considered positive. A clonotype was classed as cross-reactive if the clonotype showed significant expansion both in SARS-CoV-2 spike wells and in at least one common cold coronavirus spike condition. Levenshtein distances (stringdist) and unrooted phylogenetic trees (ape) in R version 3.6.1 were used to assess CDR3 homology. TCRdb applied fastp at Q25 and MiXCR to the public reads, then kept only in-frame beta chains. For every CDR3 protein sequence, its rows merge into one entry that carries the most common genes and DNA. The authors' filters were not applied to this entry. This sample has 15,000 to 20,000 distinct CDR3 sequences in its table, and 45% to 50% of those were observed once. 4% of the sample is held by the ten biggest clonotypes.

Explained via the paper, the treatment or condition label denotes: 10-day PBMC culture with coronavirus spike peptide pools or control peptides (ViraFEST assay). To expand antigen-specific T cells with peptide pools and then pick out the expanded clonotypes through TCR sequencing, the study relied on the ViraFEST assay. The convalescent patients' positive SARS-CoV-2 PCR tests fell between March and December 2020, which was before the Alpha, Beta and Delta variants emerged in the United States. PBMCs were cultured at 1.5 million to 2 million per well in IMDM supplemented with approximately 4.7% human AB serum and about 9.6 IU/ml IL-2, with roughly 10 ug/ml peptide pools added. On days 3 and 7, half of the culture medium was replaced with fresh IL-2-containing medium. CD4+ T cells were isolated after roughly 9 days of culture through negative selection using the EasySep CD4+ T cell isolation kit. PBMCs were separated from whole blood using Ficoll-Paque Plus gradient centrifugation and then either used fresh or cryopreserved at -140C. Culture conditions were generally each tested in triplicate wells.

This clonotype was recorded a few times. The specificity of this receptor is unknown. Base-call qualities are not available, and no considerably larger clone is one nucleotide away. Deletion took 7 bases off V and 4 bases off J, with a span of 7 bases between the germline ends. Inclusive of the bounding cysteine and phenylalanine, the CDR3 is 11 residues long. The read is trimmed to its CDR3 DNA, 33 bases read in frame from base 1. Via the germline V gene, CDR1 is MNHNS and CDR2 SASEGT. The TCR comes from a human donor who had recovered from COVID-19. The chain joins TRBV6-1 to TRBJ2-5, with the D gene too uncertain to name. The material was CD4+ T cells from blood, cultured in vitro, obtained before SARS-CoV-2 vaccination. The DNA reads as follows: TGTGCCAGCACCTTCTTAGAGACCCAGTACTTC. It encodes CASTFLETQYF.